This passage covers 18 T cell receptor beta chains from one sample sequenced in a study of TIL therapy for anti-PD-1-resistant metastatic lung cancer. Time point in this sample: pre-treatment sample, taken before nivolumab and TIL therapy. The immunoSEQ assay was v3. The repertoire was sequenced with immunoSEQ multiplex PCR; TCRdb's copy has only in-frame clones and lacks some. Of more than 55,000 clones detected, 55% to 75% appear once; the ten largest clones hold less than 8%. The specimen comprised blood, sampled at baseline. All receptors come from a person aged 30 to 80 with non-small cell lung cancer.

This chain joins TRBV14 and TRBJ2-7; a weak D match, TRBD2 (6 bases). With 1 base removed from V and 3 bases from J, the gap between germline ends came to 10 bases. Germline assignment: CDR1 SGHDN and CDR2 FVKESK. This CDR3 has 14 amino acids. This chain's CDR3 is CASSQAPRGYEQYF. The DNA of the CDR3 is TGTGCCAGCAGCCAAGCACCGCGGGGCTACGAGCAGTACTTC.

In this sample, this clone turned up a few times. The V call is TRBV6-1, the J call TRBJ1-6; 7 bases align to TRBD1. Germline CDR1 reads MNHNS; CDR2 reads SASEGT. The CDR3 runs to 17 residues. V was pared by 2 bases and J by 5 bases, with 9 bases of the junction left unmatched. The CDR3 nucleotides are TGTGCCAGCAGTGAACCGAGACAGGGTAAGGATAATTCACCCCTCCACTTT. Protein sequence: CASSEPRQGKDNSPLHF.

CDR3: CAWRLAGAGELFF. DNA for the CDR3: TGTGCCTGGAGACTAGCGGGGGCCGGGGAGCTGTTTTTT. The gene calls are TRBV30 and TRBJ2-2; 11 nucleotides align to TRBD2. This CDR3 is 13 amino acids long. Germline V gene sequence: CDR1 GTSNPN, CDR2 SVGIG (reference sequence). Losses at the gene ends were 3 bases for V and 6 bases for J; bases not matched to a gene: 0.

The gene calls are TRBV6-5 and TRBJ1-4; maybe TRBD1 (5 bases). This CDR3 has 15 amino acids. Germline V gene sequence: CDR1 MNHEY, CDR2 SVGAGI. Trimming took off 6 bases at V and 2 bases at J, with 13 bases between the two ends. The CDR3 spells CASRSGWSTNEKLFF. CDR3 coding DNA: TGTGCCAGCAGGTCAGGGTGGAGTACTAATGAAAAACTGTTTTTT.

V is TRBV6-6 and J is TRBJ1-5; 7 positions agree with TRBD1. Trimming at V came to 5 bases and at J to 3 bases, leaving 7 bases not matched to a gene. The CDR3 covers 15 residues. From germline, CDR1 is MNHNY and CDR2 SVGAGI (reference sequence). For the CDR3, the DNA is TGTGCCAGCAGTCCGGGACAGCCTTTCAATCAGCCCCAGCATTTT. Amino acid sequence: CASSPGQPFNQPQHF.

V usage is TRBV18 and J usage is TRBJ1-1; unclear D gene. Trimming took 4 bases from V and 3 from J, leaving 6 bases between them. The CDR3 is made up of 12 amino acids. CDR1 and CDR2 (germline): KGHSH, LQKENI. The DNA of the CDR3 is TGTGCCAGCTCACACCGGGACACTGAAGCTTTCTTT. Translated, it gives CASSHRDTEAFF.

The chain employs TRBV6-1 and TRBJ2-7; tentatively, D is TRBD1 (6 bases). The length of the CDR3 is 13 residues. V lost 3 bases to trimming and J lost 7 bases, with 13 bases between them. From germline, CDR1 is MNHNS and CDR2 SASEGT. The CDR3 loop reads CASSDDRSREQYF. CDR3 bases: TGTGCCAGCAGTGATGACAGGTCTAGGGAGCAGTACTTC.

The rearrangement links TRBV6-1 to TRBJ2-3, with D possibly matching TRBD2 (5 bases). Trimming took 8 bases from V and 4 from J, leaving 16 bases between them. Germline V gives CDR1 MNHNS, CDR2 SASEGT. This CDR3 has 14 amino acids. CDR3 bases: TGTGCCAGCGTCCCAAGCGGCACACCAGATACGCAGTATTTT. Translated: CASVPSGTPDTQYF.

The V gene is TRBV7-9, the J gene TRBJ2-6; 7 bases are a match to TRBD1. There are 16 residues in the CDR3. Germline V gene sequence: CDR1 SEHNR, CDR2 FQNEAQ (reference sequence). V gave up 3 bases and J gave up 1 base; unmatched junction bases: 3. The CDR3 coding sequence is TGTGCCAGCAGCTTGACAGGGAAGTCTGGGGCCAACGTCCTGACTTTC. This gives the protein CASSLTGKSGANVLTF.

The J gene is TRBJ2-3, the V gene TRBV6-1; 10 bases line up with TRBD2. CDR3 length: 16 amino acids. J lost 2 bases, V lost 1 base, and 3 bases had no gene match. The germline V gene has CDR1 MNHNS and CDR2 SASEGT. CDR3 sequence (DNA): TGTGCCAGCAGTGAAGTACTAGCGGGGAACACAGATACGCAGTATTTT. This encodes CASSEVLAGNTDTQYF.

This chain uses TRBV7-9 with TRBJ2-5, with 8 bases that match TRBD2. CDR1 is SEHNR, CDR2 FQNEAQ, per germline (reference sequence). The V and J ends lost 3 bases and 3 bases, in that order; junction bases with no gene match: 3. This CDR3 spans 14 amino acids. DNA of the CDR3: TGTGCCAGCAGCTTGACGGGAGGGGAAGAGACCCAGTACTTC. Translated, it gives CASSLTGGEETQYF.

V gene TRBV11-3 combines with J gene TRBJ1-1, with D unclear. CDR1 is SGHNT and CDR2 is YENEEA in the germline V gene. This CDR3 is built from 14 residues. The V and J ends lost 2 bases and 2 bases respectively, with 9 bases between them. The CDR3 is CASSLSSVNTEAFF. The CDR3 nucleotides are TGTGCCAGCAGCTTATCCTCGGTAAACACTGAAGCTTTCTTT.

The genes are TRBV30 and TRBJ2-1, with TRBD2 matching over 12 bases. Losses at the gene ends were 4 bases for V and 6 bases for J; bases not matched to a gene: 4. CDR1 GTSNPN and CDR2 SVGIG come from the germline V gene (reference sequence). The CDR3 runs 14 residues. The CDR3 DNA sequence: TGTGCCTGGACTCGGACTAGCGGGGTCAATGAGCAGTTCTTC. Translated, it gives CAWTRTSGVNEQFF.

This clone has a single count. Sequence at one end of the junction differs from germline and may be a read error. The J gene is TRBJ2-5, the V gene TRBV28; 8 bases map to TRBD1. Germline CDR1 reads MDHEN; CDR2 reads SYDVKM. There are 16 residues in the CDR3. CDR3 loop: CASGSRGRPGQGTQYF. The DNA for the CDR3 is TGTGCCAGCGGTTCCAGGGGGCGGCCGGGACAAGGGACCCAGTACTTC.

This clone appeared once. The J gene is TRBJ2-7, the V gene TRBV15, with D tentatively TRBD1 or TRBD2 (6 bases each). Per germline, CDR1 LNHNV and CDR2 YYDKDF (reference sequence). V lost 0 bases, J lost 3 bases, and 12 bases lay in between. CDR3 length: 15 residues. The CDR3 nucleotides read TGTGCCACCAGCAGAGATGGGGGGCGTAGCTACGAGCAGTACTTC. It is translated as CATSRDGGRSYEQYF.

This clone was picked up a small number of times. V is TRBV19 and J is TRBJ1-2; D remains ambiguous. CDR1 and CDR2 (germline): LNHDA, SQIVND (reference sequence). Trimming left V 1 base short and J 7 bases short, with 10 bases between. This CDR3 region has 13 residues. The CDR3 coding sequence is TGTGCCAGTAGTATAGGACCTATGGGTGGCTACACCTTC. It yields the protein CASSIGPMGGYTF. The whole variable domain, filled in from reference TRBV19 and TRBJ1-2, reads DGGITQSPKYLFRKEGQNVTLSCEQNLNHDAMYWYRQDPGQGLRLIYYSQIVNDFQKGDIAEGYSVSREKKESFPLTVTSAQKNPTAFYLCASSIGPMGGYTFGSGTRLTVV.

This chain links TRBV27 with TRBJ2-2; tentatively, D is TRBD1 (7 bases). Trimming stripped 1 base from V and 1 base from J, with 16 bases between. CDR1 and CDR2 (germline): MNHEY, SMNVEV (reference sequence). The CDR3 spans 18 residues. The chain's CDR3 is CASSLLAVAGGNTGELFF. The CDR3 DNA reads TGTGCCAGCAGTTTATTAGCGGTGGCAGGGGGGAACACCGGGGAGCTGTTTTTT.

This clone showed up just once. The gene calls are TRBV12-5 and TRBJ2-7; D may be TRBD1 (5 bases). The CDR3 runs 13 residues. Germline assignment: CDR1 LGHNT and CDR2 FRNRAP. V lost 2 bases and J 6 bases, leaving 11 bases between the germline ends. The CDR3 sequence: CASGLSTVGEQYF. The CDR3 DNA sequence: TGTGCTAGTGGTTTGTCGACAGTCGGCGAGCAGTACTTC.